These 4 T cell receptor beta chains came from one sample sequenced in a study of blood T cell repertoires in COVID-19. Generated by immunoSEQ multiplex PCR, the TCRdb table keeps only in-frame clones and is missing some. The sample holds approximately 250,000 clones, around nine tenths seen once. Sequenced material: peripheral blood. These receptors came from a man aged 35-49 years with active or convalescent COVID-19.

V and J are TRBV6-5 and TRBJ2-1, with D perhaps matching TRBD2 (7 bases). The germline V gene has CDR1 MNHEY and CDR2 SVGAGI. Trimming stripped 8 bases from V and 6 bases from J, with 17 bases between. The CDR3 sequence is 14 residues long. The CDR3 coding sequence is TGTGCCAGCTGGGAGGGGGGCCTGGGCAATGAGCAGTTCTTC. Amino acid sequence: CASWEGGLGNEQFF.

CDR3 amino acids: CASNPGGSLTGELFF. The CDR3 DNA is TGTGCCAGCAACCCCGGAGGGTCACTCACCGGGGAGCTGTTTTTT. The chain recombines TRBV5-5 with TRBJ2-2; weak D call: TRBD2 (6 bases). The CDR3 spans 15 residues. Germline lookup yields CDR1 SGHKS and CDR2 YYEKEE (reference sequence). V dropped 6 bases and J dropped 4 bases, with 16 bases sitting between them.

This rearrangement joins TRBV9 to TRBJ2-7, with D perhaps matching TRBD2 (6 bases). This CDR3 is built from 14 residues. The V gene lost 0 bases and the J gene lost 2 bases, with 9 bases spanning the gap. Germline loops: CDR1 SGDLS, CDR2 YYNGEE. The CDR3 sequence is CASSVAGVPYEQYF. The CDR3 coding sequence is TGTGCCAGCAGCGTAGCGGGGGTACCCTACGAGCAGTACTTC.

The chain combines TRBV4-1 with TRBJ2-1, with 8 bases identical to TRBD2. CDR3 length equals 14 residues. Per germline, CDR1 MGHRA and CDR2 YSYEKL. The trim removed 4 bases at V and 5 bases at J, leaving 4 bases unmatched. CDR3 bases: TGCGCCAGCAGCCCCGCGGGGGGTCACAATGAGCAGTTCTTC. Encoded protein: CASSPAGGHNEQFF.